The 3 T cell receptor beta chains below come from one sample, sequenced in a study of T cells in Graves' hyperthyroidism and ophthalmopathy. RNA transcripts yielded amplified TCR beta CDR3 regions. First-round RT-PCR with HTBI primers amplified the TCR CDR3 region. MiXCR was run by TCRdb on the multiplex PCR reads, yielding one entry per CDR3 protein. The sample includes 500,000 or so distinct CDR3 sequences, over 15% of them seen just once. Material for sequencing was blood. Every receptor here comes from a woman between 18 and 29 years old with Graves' ophthalmopathy.

The table lists this clonotype with many counts. The chain employs TRBV28 and TRBJ1-1; maybe TRBD1 (5 bases). This CDR3 is 16 amino acids long. Trimming removed 5 bases at V and 1 base at J, with 17 bases between. Germline CDR1 is MDHEN and CDR2 is SYDVKM. CDR3 residues: CASSLYPQGGNTEAFF. The CDR3 nucleotides are TGTGCCAGCAGTCTTTACCCTCAGGGCGGGAACACTGAAGCTTTCTTT.

This clonotype has at least ten counts. V is TRBV2 and J is TRBJ2-5; D gene ambiguous. V was pared by 3 bases and J by 3 bases, with 11 bases between. The CDR3 consists of 14 residues. Germline assignment: CDR1 SNHLY and CDR2 FYNNEI. CDR3 amino acids: CASSDLAEKETQYF. In nucleotides, the CDR3 is TGTGCCAGCAGTGATCTGGCCGAGAAAGAGACCCAGTACTTC.

This clonotype was seen ten or more times. The CDR3 here is CASSWGGSGRSREQFF. The CDR3 nucleotides are TGTGCCAGCAGCTGGGGGGGTAGCGGGAGGTCCCGTGAGCAGTTCTTC. This chain connects TRBV13 to TRBJ2-1; 10 bases line up with TRBD2. Per germline, CDR1 PRHDT and CDR2 FYEKMQ (reference sequence). The length of the CDR3 is 16 residues. V was clipped by 4 bases and J by 9 bases; unmatched bases: 12.